This is a list of T cell receptor beta chains from one sample in a study of T cell repertoires in cytomegalovirus infection. Their specific antigens are unknown. TCRdb independently ran MiXCR on the reads; one entry per CDR3 protein. Of roughly 69,000 distinct CDR3 sequences in the sample, around 20% were seen once. This material consisted of CD8+ T cells from cultured PBMCs, taken from culture after CMV antigen stimulation. These receptors were collected from a human donor in good health (CMV status not recorded). Some clones in this sample may be carry-over from other donors' samples. Both conserved end residues are part of each CDR3.

J gene,V gene,CDR3 protein
TRBJ2-1,TRBV7-8,CASSLEYGTSGWLNEQFF
TRBJ2-5,TRBV7-9,CASSIVQGFGETQYF
TRBJ2-1,TRBV7-6,CASSGAGTGYSYNEQFF
TRBJ1-6,TRBV6-5,CASSYSRAGPTYNSPLHF
TRBJ2-7,TRBV12-5,CASGLDGGQISYEQYF
TRBJ1-2,TRBV4-3,CASGPRITNYGYTF
TRBJ1-1,TRBV4-1,CASSPGSEAFF
TRBJ2-7,TRBV20-1,CSARLGGGYEQYF
TRBJ2-2,TRBV11-2,CASSLWTGRAGELFF
TRBJ1-5,TRBV7-9,CASSLLSSNQPQHF
TRBJ2-2,TRBV4-3,CASSTSGGEPGELFF
TRBJ1-5,TRBV28,CASSLPLYSNQPQHF
TRBJ2-3,TRBV5-1,CASSSKPGHRTDTQYF
TRBJ1-6,TRBV27,CASSLGQGSRPLHF
TRBJ1-1,TRBV6-2/TRBV6-3,CASSFSGNTEAFF
TRBJ1-4,TRBV28,CASSTLPPAGKEGEKLFF
TRBJ1-5,TRBV4-1,CASSQEGSNQPQHF
TRBJ1-4,TRBV11-2,CASSESGTEVRGEKLFF